This T cell receptor (beta chain) was found in a study of beta chain features in type 1 diabetes. The investigators reverse transcribed all of the isolated RNA, so they sequenced expressed TCRB transcripts. It was found that naive, central memory and regulatory T cell samples averaged around 3.8 million reads. Only in-frame clones appear in the TCRdb table, and some are missing; sequencing was by immunoSEQ multiplex PCR. The repertoire holds roughly 150,000 clones, over 8.5% seen once, with roughly 2% in the top ten. The CDR3 has 13 amino acids. Germline V CDR1 and CDR2: LNHDA, SQIVND (reference sequence). Trimming took 3 bases from V and 6 from J, leaving 11 bases between them.

The rearrangement links TRBV19 to TRBJ1-1; D is unresolved. The sequenced sample was central memory CD4+ T cells from blood. This TCR came from a man between 18 and 35 years old in good health. The CDR3 reads CASSIRAAPEAFF. The CDR3 bases are TGTGCCAGTAGTATCCGGGCAGCCCCTGAAGCTTTCTTT.